The present TCR beta chain was sequenced within a study of shared clonotypes between healthy human individuals. About the research overall: A couple of female and a few male donors aged 18 to 49 were enrolled. Donors had three CD4 naive, three CD4 memory, two CD8 naive and one CD8 memory plate apiece.

The test was conducted at deep level. Sequencing used immunoSEQ multiplex PCR; TCRdb keeps in-frame clones, though not all of them. The sample has 2 million or so clones, 90% to 95% seen once. This CDR3 comprises 13 residues. The V gene end was trimmed by 8 bases and the J gene end by 5 bases; junction bases not matched to a gene: 6. The V gene's germline CDR1 is ENHRY and CDR2 SYGVKD. Concerning this clone itself: Antigen: not known.

Study observations and caveats: Around 4.7% was the fraction of naive CD4 clonotypes found shared across four donors.

Sequencing input: naive CD4+ T cells sorted from blood. Subset reported: CD45RA+ positively selected. V and J are TRBV10-3 and TRBJ2-1; 7 nucleotides line up with TRBD1. The clonotype was recovered from a man younger than 30 in good health. The CDR3 DNA follows: TGTGCCATCCAGCGACAGGGAGACAATGAGCAGTTCTTC. Amino acids: CAIQRQGDNEQFF.